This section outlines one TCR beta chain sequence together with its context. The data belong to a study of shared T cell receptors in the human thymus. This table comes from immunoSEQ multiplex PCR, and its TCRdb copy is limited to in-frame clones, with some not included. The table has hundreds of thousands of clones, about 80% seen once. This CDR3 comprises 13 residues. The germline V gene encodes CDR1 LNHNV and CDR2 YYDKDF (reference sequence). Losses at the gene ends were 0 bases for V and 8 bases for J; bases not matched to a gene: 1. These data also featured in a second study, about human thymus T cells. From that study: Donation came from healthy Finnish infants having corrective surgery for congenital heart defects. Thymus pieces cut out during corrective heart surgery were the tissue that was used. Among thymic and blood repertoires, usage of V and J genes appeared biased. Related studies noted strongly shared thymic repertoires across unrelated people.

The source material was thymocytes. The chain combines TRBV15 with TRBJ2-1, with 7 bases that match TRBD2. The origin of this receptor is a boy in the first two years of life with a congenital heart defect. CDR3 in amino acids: CATSREGGDEQFF. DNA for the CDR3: TGTGCCACCAGCAGAGAGGGAGGGGATGAGCAGTTCTTC.